This T cell receptor (beta chain) was obtained from a study of T cell changes during pregnancy in multiple sclerosis. Assay: immunoSEQ multiplex PCR; the TCRdb copy retains only in-frame clones and omits some. This sample has about 93,000 clones, with roughly 89% found just once. The CDR3 is 11 residues long. The V and J ends lost 6 bases and 14 bases respectively, with 15 bases between them. Material: peripheral blood, obtained after pregnancy. The rearrangement uses TRBV6-7 and TRBJ2-3; D unresolved. TRBV6-7 is recorded as an ORF, its role being uncertain. This sequence originates from a female donor in good health, enrolled as a control in a pregnancy study. CDR3 sequence (DNA): TGTGCCAGCAGCTCCCCCCCCTGGCCGTATTTT. Translated: CASSSPPWPYF.